The 22 T cell receptor beta chains listed next were all sequenced from one sample in a study of metastatic and nonmetastatic thyroid tumors. Every patient was untreated before thyroid surgery. MiXCR re-clonotyped the PCR reads for TCRdb. The data contain some 8,000 clones, roughly a quarter of them seen just once; the ten biggest clones take up over 25%. Sequencing input: tumor tissue. These receptors all stem from a female donor with papillary thyroid cancer or a benign thyroid nodule (not recorded which). Some clones in this sample may be carry-over from other donors' samples.

This clone was observed at least ten times. This chain links TRBV5-1 with TRBJ2-3; D perhaps matches TRBD2 (5 bases). The CDR3 sequence is 16 residues long. CDR1 and CDR2 from the germline V gene are SGHRS and YFSETQ. The V and J ends lost 0 bases and 1 base respectively, with 12 bases between them. The CDR3 bases are TGCGCCAGCAGCTTGGGTTTGATTAGCGGCACAGATACGCAGTATTTT. This codes for CASSLGLISGTDTQYF.

This clone ranks as medium-sized. The rearrangement uses TRBV20-1 and TRBJ2-1, with D unclear. The V gene's germline CDR1 is DFQATT and CDR2 SNEGSKA (reference sequence). Trimming took off 3 bases at V and 0 bases at J, with 12 bases between the two ends. CDR3 length equals 15 residues. The DNA for the CDR3 is TGCAGTGCTAGTCACGCCGGACGCTCCTACAATGAGCAGTTCTTC. Protein product: CSASHAGRSYNEQFF.

A note on this clone: Sequence at one end of the junction differs from germline and may be a read error. The chain couples TRBV3-1 to TRBJ1-1; possible D gene TRBD1, 5 bases. Germline V CDR1 and CDR2: LGHDT, YNNKEL (reference sequence). This CDR3 is 15 amino acids long. The CDR3 loop reads CASNQKPAGSTEAFF. The CDR3 DNA is TGTGCCAGCAACCAAAAACCGGCAGGGAGCACTGAAGCTTTCTTT.

The sample holds many counts of this clone. The chain recombines TRBV25-1 with TRBJ2-6; D might be TRBD2 (6 bases). V lost 4 bases and J lost 1, with 11 bases in between. CDR3 length: 16 residues. From germline, CDR1 is MGHDK and CDR2 SYGVNS. For the CDR3, the DNA is TGTGCCAGCAGTGGTCCACGGGGGTCTGGGGCCAACGTCCTGACTTTC. It is translated as CASSGPRGSGANVLTF.

This rearrangement joins TRBV6-5 to TRBJ2-7; D assignment may be TRBD1 or TRBD2 (6 bases each). V gave up 6 bases and J gave up 5 bases, with 23 bases separating them. The CDR3 runs 16 residues. Looked up from germline, CDR1 is MNHEY and CDR2 is SVGAGI. CDR3 sequence reads: CASSLFGGAGRDEQYF. CDR3 coding DNA: TGTGCCAGCAGCTTATTCGGGGGCGCGGGTAGGGACGAGCAGTACTTC.

This clone turned up a few times. The V call is TRBV6-5, the J call TRBJ2-6; TRBD1 matches 7 bases. The CDR3 runs to 18 residues. Germline CDR1 MNHEY, CDR2 SVGAGI. The trim removed 6 bases at V and 4 bases at J, leaving 15 bases unmatched. The CDR3 DNA reads TGTGCCAGCAGGGCAGAGGGGGCCCTTTTAGCCGGGGCCAACGTCCTGACTTTC. Protein: CASRAEGALLAGANVLTF.

The chain joins TRBV7-2 to TRBJ2-7, with no clear D. This CDR3 contains 13 residues. V shed 1 base and J shed 6 bases, with 10 bases lying between them. CDR1 and CDR2 from the germline V gene are SGHTA and FQGNSA. The CDR3 loop reads CASSLDWNGEQYF. In DNA form, the CDR3 reads TGTGCCAGCAGCTTAGATTGGAATGGCGAGCAGTACTTC. The whole variable domain, remainder taken from reference TRBV7-2 and TRBJ2-7, is GAGVSQSPSNKVTEKGKDVELRCDPISGHTALYWYRQSLGQGLEFLIYFQGNSAPDKSGLPSDRFSAERTGGSVSTLTIQRTQQEDSAVYLCASSLDWNGEQYFGPGTRLTVT.

This clone was observed a handful of times. V and J are TRBV10-3 and TRBJ2-7; 10 nucleotides match TRBD2. This CDR3 is 17 amino acids long. Germline CDR1 ENHRY, CDR2 SYGVKD. V was pared by 2 bases and J by 4 bases, with 11 bases of the junction left unmatched. The chain's CDR3 is CAISENFVPSGRYEQYF. CDR3 DNA sequence: TGTGCCATCAGTGAGAATTTTGTGCCTAGCGGGAGATACGAGCAGTACTTC.

This clone is judged medium-sized. J is TRBJ2-3 and V is TRBV28; D perhaps matches TRBD2 (5 bases). There are 13 residues in the CDR3. Trimming cost V 3 bases and J 7 bases, with 11 bases left between them. Germline lookup yields CDR1 MDHEN and CDR2 SYDVKM. DNA of the CDR3: TGTGCCAGCAGTTTGGGGTTCGGGAATACGCAGTATTTT. Its translation is CASSLGFGNTQYF.

Concerning this clone: One end of the junction does not line up with germline, which may come from a read error. In DNA form, the CDR3 reads TGTGCCAGCAGCTTGAGGACAGGCCGGAGAAAAACTGTTTTT. It is translated as CASSLRTGRRKTVF. V is TRBV11-3 and J is TRBJ1-4; the match to TRBD1 covers 7 bases. The CDR3 is 14 residues long. Germline V gives CDR1 SGHNT, CDR2 YENEEA.

Ten or more counts support this clone. This may be a read error: a much more frequent sequence differs by one nucleotide. J is TRBJ2-7 and V is TRBV25-1; perhaps TRBD1 as D (5 bases). Germline V CDR1 and CDR2: MGHDK, SYGVNS. Trimming left V 4 bases short and J 0 bases short, with 16 bases between. This CDR3 comprises 16 residues. CDR3 sequence reads: CASSGFVGQNSYEQYF. The CDR3 DNA follows: TGTGCCAGCAGTGGATTTGTCGGACAAAACTCCTACGAGCAGTACTTC.

This clone was counted many times. The V gene is TRBV5-6, the J gene TRBJ1-4; unclear D gene. The germline V gene has CDR1 SGHDT and CDR2 YYEEEE. The CDR3 runs to 12 residues. Trimming stripped 0 bases from V and 13 bases from J, with 10 bases between. The CDR3 region has the DNA TGTGCCAGCAGCTTGGGGGTTAGCGGACTGTTTTTT. Protein: CASSLGVSGLFF.

This clone was observed at least ten times. This rearrangement joins TRBV4-1 to TRBJ1-5; D gene unclear. The CDR3 sequence is 14 residues long. V was clipped by 4 bases and J by 9 bases, with 16 bases between them. Germline assignment: CDR1 MGHRA and CDR2 YSYEKL. Here the CDR3 DNA reads TGCGCCAGCAGCCCGAGGCTCGTGGGTCCGCCCCAGCATTTT. This sequence encodes CASSPRLVGPPQHF.

This chain joins TRBV27 and TRBJ2-7; 8 bases map to TRBD2. The germline CDR1 and CDR2 sequences are MNHEY and SMNVEV (reference sequence). V was clipped by 4 bases and J by 3 bases; unmatched bases: 11. CDR3 length: 16 amino acids. The CDR3 region is CASSSLATAGVYEQYF. The CDR3 DNA is TGTGCCAGCAGTTCCCTCGCGACAGCGGGAGTCTACGAGCAGTACTTC.

The chain employs TRBV6-5 and TRBJ2-1; D call uncertain. Germline V gene sequence: CDR1 MNHEY, CDR2 SVGAGI. V lost 3 bases and J lost 5, with 8 bases in between. The CDR3 consists of 13 residues. CDR3 in DNA: TGTGCCAGCAGTTATGTTGAGAACAATGAGCAGTTCTTC. Its protein product is CASSYVENNEQFF.

The chain combines TRBV6-1 with TRBJ2-7; weak D call: TRBD1 (5 bases). Trimming stripped 5 bases from V and 2 bases from J, with 10 bases between. This CDR3 spans 13 amino acids. Germline CDR1 and CDR2: MNHNS and SASEGT. This chain's CDR3 is CASSPQATYEQYF. The CDR3 DNA sequence: TGTGCCAGCAGTCCACAGGCCACCTACGAGCAGTACTTC.

This clone is medium-sized by share. The J gene is TRBJ1-5, the V gene TRBV19; D possibly corresponds to TRBD1 (5 bases). CDR1 LNHDA and CDR2 SQIVND come from the germline V gene (reference sequence). Trimming took off 1 base at V and 1 base at J, with 11 bases between the two ends. This CDR3 has 16 amino acids. CDR3 sequence: CASSIVGGSSNQPQHF. In nucleotides, the CDR3 is TGTGCCAGTAGTATAGTCGGGGGGTCAAGCAATCAGCCCCAGCATTTT.

The chain uses TRBV28 and TRBJ1-6, with 7 positions matching TRBD1. After removal of 4 bases from V and 6 bases from J, the junction contained 9 bases not matched to a gene. The CDR3 totals 16 residues. Germline-derived CDR1 and CDR2 are MDHEN and SYDVKM. The DNA for the CDR3 is TGTGCCAGCAGTTCACGCCAGGGGGTGTTTAATTCACCCCTCCACTTT. It codes for CASSSRQGVFNSPLHF.

On this clone: A read error may explain this, as a much larger clone is one base away. This sequence joins TRBV6-2 or TRBV6-3 and TRBJ1-6; D unresolved. This CDR3 has 19 amino acids. The germline V gene has CDR1 MNHEY and CDR2 SVGEGT. V lost 3 bases to trimming and J lost 0 bases, with 18 bases between them. DNA of the CDR3: TGTGCCAGCAGTTATGTGCAGTCGACCACGAGCTCCTATAATTCACCCCTCCACTTT. This encodes CASSYVQSTTSSYNSPLHF.

A note on this clone: Compared with germline, one end of the junction differs, possibly owing to a read error. This rearrangement joins TRBV24-1 to TRBJ1-2, with a weak D call TRBD1 (6 bases). Per the germline V gene, CDR1 is KGHDR and CDR2 is SFDVKD. The CDR3 runs to 14 residues. The CDR3 loop reads CATCEKGGPHGYTF. The CDR3 region has the DNA TGTGCCACCTGTGAGAAGGGGGGGCCTCACGGCTACACCTTC.

At least ten counts were recorded for this clone. The chain links TRBV3-1 to TRBJ2-7; 13 nucleotides align to TRBD2. J gave up 6 bases and V 3 bases, and 5 bases lay outside the gene matches. The CDR3 is 15 amino acids. In germline, CDR1 is LGHDT, CDR2 YNNKEL (reference sequence). For the CDR3, the DNA is TGTGCCAGCAGCCAGGGGACTAGCGGGATTGCCGAGCAGTACTTC. Protein: CASSQGTSGIAEQYF.

This clone was observed at least ten times. The rearrangement links TRBV4-1 to TRBJ1-6, with D tentatively TRBD1 (5 bases). The germline V and J ends were trimmed by 1 base and 1 base, with 11 bases remaining between them. Germline CDR1 and CDR2: MGHRA and YSYEKL. The CDR3 totals 17 residues. CDR3 loop: CASSQAPAGSYNSPLHF. CDR3 DNA sequence: TGCGCCAGCAGCCAAGCCCCGGCAGGGTCCTATAATTCACCCCTCCACTTT.